The T cell receptor beta chain under discussion was sequenced for a study of early T cells in non-severe SARS-CoV-2 infection (dated by TCRdb to about 2021). Some background on the complete study: Bulk RNA from unsorted whole blood was used for TCR sequencing, so alpha and beta chains could not be paired. The full study reports these points: Matching against VDJdb was skewed toward anti-spike CD8 responses, likely underestimated virus-specific expansions, and missed private and CD4 specificities.

The study was a case-control design nested within a healthcare worker cohort in London, UK, with weekly nasopharyngeal swab PCR tests and blood sampling. Between 23 and 31 March 2020, the week of the UK lockdown, healthcare workers were enrolled and then followed up weekly for as long as 16 weeks. The method was 5' RACE. Sequencing relied on a NextSeq 500. Unique molecular identifiers were attached to individual cDNA molecules in the TCR library protocol so that sequencing error and PCR bias could be corrected. TCR alpha and beta chains were both sequenced, and the abundances of alpha and beta sequences in each sample were closely correlated with each other. The authors processed their data as follows. Decombinator V4 was used to perform V gene, J gene and CDR3 annotation of TCR sequences. Expanded TCRs were defined as changing significantly between any two time points under a Poisson model with p below 0.0001. TCR abundances were normalised to the total number of TCRs sequenced per sample and were expressed as counts per million. TRAV1-2 paired with TRAJ12, TRAJ20 or TRAJ33 defined MAIT TCRs, while TRAV10 paired with TRAJ18 defined iNKT TCRs. VDJdb, accessed 1 November 2021, was searched for CMV, EBV and SARS-CoV-2 annotated TCRs, excluding TCRs annotated for multiple antigens. TCRdb reworked the public reads: Q25 trimming with fastp, MiXCR clone assembly, productive beta chains retained. Rows matching on CDR3 protein sequence are summarized as one entry with the most common DNA and genes. The V and J calls, along with clone size, are taken from TCRdb and not from the paper's own processing. The table for this sample lists about 30,000 distinct CDR3 sequences; approximately 6% of them were counted only once. The ten largest clonotypes hold around 6.8% of the sample.

This clonotype was counted at least ten times. No antigen is known for it. There are no base qualities to consult, and no much larger clone falls within one base. The trim is 1 base for V and 7 bases for J, with a gap of 10 bases between the germline ends. From cysteine to phenylalanine, the CDR3 is 13 amino acids long. The retained sequence is limited to the CDR3, 39 bases, with the frame set at the first base. CDR1 and CDR2, looked up from the germline V gene, are SNHLY and FYNNEI. Material for sequencing was whole blood. In this chain, TRBV2 is recombined with TRBJ1-1; a tentative D match to TRBD1 spans 5 bases. The receptor was derived from an adult who was a healthcare worker with PCR-confirmed SARS-CoV-2 infection or an uninfected control (not recorded which). CDR3 protein: CASSEVGQSEAFF. The bases read TGTGCCAGCAGTGAAGTGGGGCAGAGTGAAGCTTTCTTT.